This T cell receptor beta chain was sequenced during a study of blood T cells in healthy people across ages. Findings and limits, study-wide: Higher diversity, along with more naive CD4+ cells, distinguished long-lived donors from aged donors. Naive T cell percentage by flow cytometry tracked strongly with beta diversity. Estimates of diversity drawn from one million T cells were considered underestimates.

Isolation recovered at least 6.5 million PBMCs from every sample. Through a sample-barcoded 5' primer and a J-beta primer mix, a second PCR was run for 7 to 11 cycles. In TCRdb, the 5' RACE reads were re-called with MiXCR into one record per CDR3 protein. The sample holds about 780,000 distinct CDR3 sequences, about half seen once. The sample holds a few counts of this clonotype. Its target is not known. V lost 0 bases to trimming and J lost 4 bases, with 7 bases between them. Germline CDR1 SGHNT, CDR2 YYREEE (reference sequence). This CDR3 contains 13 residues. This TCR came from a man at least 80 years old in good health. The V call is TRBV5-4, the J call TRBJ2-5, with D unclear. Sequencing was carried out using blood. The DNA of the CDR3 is TGTGCCAGCAGCTTGGTGGCCGGAGAGACCCAGTACTTC. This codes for CASSLVAGETQYF.